This T cell receptor beta chain comes out of a study of CD8+ T cells in alopecia areata. To note about this clone: Its antigen is unidentified.

RNA, once extracted, was reverse transcribed into cDNA for use as the sequencing template. Generated by immunoSEQ multiplex PCR, the TCRdb table keeps only in-frame clones and is missing some. The sample includes 98,000 or so clones, 50% to 70% of them seen just once. CDR3 length equals 13 residues. Trimming took off 2 bases at V and 5 bases at J, with 6 bases between the two ends. Germline V CDR1 and CDR2: MNHEY, SVGAGI. Study conclusions and caveats: Normal skin's resident alphabeta T cells are also sequenced in scalp samples. Normal scalp had lower clonality than lesional scalp, with alopecia totalis/universalis lesions showing this most strongly.

This sequence was found in a human donor with alopecia areata. The chain combines TRBV6-5 with TRBJ2-2; D tentatively fits TRBD1 or TRBD2 (5 bases each). Sequencing used NKG2D-low CD8+ T cells sorted from blood. The CDR3 sequence: CASSYEGTGELFF. CDR3 DNA sequence: TGTGCCAGCAGTTACGAGGGGACCGGGGAGCTGTTTTTT.